This TCR beta chain came from a study of cytomegalovirus exposure and HLA in healthy donors. Germline CDR1 SQVTM, CDR2 ANQGSEA. Trimming took off 7 bases at V and 4 bases at J, with 16 bases between the two ends. The CDR3 consists of 13 residues. Amplification used 60 Vbeta primers and 13 Jbeta primers. Sequenced by immunoSEQ multiplex PCR; TCRdb stores in-frame clones only, minus some. In the table there are approximately 160,000 clones, roughly 80% of which are singletons. The chain carries TRBV29-1 and TRBJ1-2, with D perhaps TRBD1 (5 bases). The sequence was collected from a woman in her late teens or twenties in good health and CMV-seronegative. Sequences were obtained from PBMCs. The chain's CDR3 is CSAETAFGYGYTF. The CDR3 coding sequence is TGCAGCGCCGAGACAGCTTTCGGCTATGGCTACACCTTC.